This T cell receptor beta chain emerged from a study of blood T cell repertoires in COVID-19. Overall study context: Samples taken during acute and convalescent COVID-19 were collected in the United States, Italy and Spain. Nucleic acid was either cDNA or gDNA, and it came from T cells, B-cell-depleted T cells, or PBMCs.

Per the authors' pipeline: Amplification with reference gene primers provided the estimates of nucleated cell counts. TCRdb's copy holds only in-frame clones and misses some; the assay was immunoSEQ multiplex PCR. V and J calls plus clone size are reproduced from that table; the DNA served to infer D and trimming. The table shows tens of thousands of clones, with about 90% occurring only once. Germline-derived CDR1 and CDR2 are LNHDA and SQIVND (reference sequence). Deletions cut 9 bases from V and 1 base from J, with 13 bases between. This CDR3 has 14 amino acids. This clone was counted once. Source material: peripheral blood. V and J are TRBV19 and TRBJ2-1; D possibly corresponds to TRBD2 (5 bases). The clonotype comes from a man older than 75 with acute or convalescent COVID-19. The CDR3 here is CASRGGGSYNEQFF. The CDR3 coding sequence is TGTGCCAGCCGGGGTGGCGGGTCCTACAATGAGCAGTTCTTC.